Listed below are T cell receptor beta chains from one sample, sequenced in a study of human T cells and chemical hapten exposure. TCRdb reprocessed the RACE reads via MiXCR and lists one record per CDR3 protein. The sample gives about 110,000 distinct CDR3 sequences, nearly 35% of which show up once; about 2.7% is in the top ten. Specimen: whole blood, collected in connection with sensitization to the hapten diphenylcyclopropenone (DPC). These receptors were taken from a man aged 40-55 years with alopecia areata. Some clones in this sample may be carry-over from other donors' samples. Both conserved end residues are part of each CDR3. D genes are given only for firm matches. Where a row states a size, it is once, few, many or the class of an expanded clone; other rows omit it.

-	TRBV6-5	TRBJ2-7	-	TGTGCCAGCAGTACTCAGTGGGTTAGCGACGAGCAGTACTTC	CASSTQWVSDEQYF
-	TRBV29-1	TRBJ2-3	TRBD2	TGCAGCGTTGATTGGCCAGCGGGAGGAGTAGATACGCAGTATTTT	CSVDWPAGGVDTQYF
-	TRBV7-2	TRBJ2-5	-	TGTGCCAGCATCCAAACTGACCTAGCCGGGACCCAGTACTTC	CASIQTDLAGTQYF
-	TRBV18	TRBJ2-7	-	TGTGCCAGCTCACCCCCCGGGGCCCACGAGCAGTACTTC	CASSPPGAHEQYF
-	TRBV29-1	TRBJ1-4	-	TGCAGCGTTGAAAGGGGACATAATGAAAAACTGTTTTTT	CSVERGHNEKLFF
-	TRBV9	TRBJ2-1	TRBD2	TGTGCCAGCAGCGTACAGGGCGGGAGAGAAAATGAGCAGTTCTTC	CASSVQGGRENEQFF
-	TRBV6-2/TRBV6-3	TRBJ1-1	-	TGTGCCAGCAGCCCCGTTGGGGGCACTGAAGCTTTCTTT	CASSPVGGTEAFF
-	TRBV20-1	TRBJ1-1	TRBD1	TGCAGTGCTAGAACACAGGGGATCGAAGCTTTCTTT	CSARTQGIEAFF
-	TRBV12-5	TRBJ2-1	TRBD2	TGTGCTAGTGGTCGGTTGGGACTAGATCGCGATGAGCAGTTCTTC	CASGRLGLDRDEQFF
few	TRBV30	TRBJ2-7	-	TGTGCCTGGAGGCCCAGGGCGACCTACGAGCAGTACTTC	CAWRPRATYEQYF
-	TRBV6-5	TRBJ1-1	-	TGTGCCAGCAGTTACTCCACTGGGGGTGAAGCTTTCTTT	CASSYSTGGEAFF
-	TRBV5-4	TRBJ1-1	TRBD1	TGTGCCAGCAGCTTGGCCTCCGGGACAGGGGGTCGTACTGAAGCTTTCTTT	CASSLASGTGGRTEAFF
-	TRBV10-3	TRBJ2-2	-	TGTGCCATCAGTGAGTCTCGGAACACCGGGGAGCTGTTTTTT	CAISESRNTGELFF
-	TRBV28	TRBJ2-1	-	TGTGCCAGCACCACTGGGGCTTACAATGAGCAGTTCTTC	CASTTGAYNEQFF
-	TRBV5-8	TRBJ2-6	TRBD2	TGTGCCAGCAGCTGGGATGGGACTACTGGGGCCAACGTCCTGACTTTC	CASSWDGTTGANVLTF
-	TRBV12-3/TRBV12-4	TRBJ2-1	TRBD1	TGTGCCAGCAGTTTATCAACAGGGGGGATCGATGAGCAGTTCTTC	CASSLSTGGIDEQFF
few	TRBV29-1	TRBJ2-4	-	TGCAGCGTTGACGGGGGGCTGAAAAACATTCAGTACTTC	CSVDGGLKNIQYF
-	TRBV4-3	TRBJ2-6	-	TGCGCCAGCAGCCAAGAACGACAGGACTATGTTCTGTCTGGGGCCAACGTCCTGACTTTC	CASSQERQDYVLSGANVLTF
-	TRBV7-9	TRBJ2-3	-	TGTGCCAGCGGAGCCGGGACATCCACAGATACGCAGTATTTT	CASGAGTSTDTQYF
few	TRBV6-5	TRBJ2-5	-	TGTGCCAGCAGTTACTCGGCAGACTCCGTAACTCTGCAAGAGACCCAGTACTTC	CASSYSADSVTLQETQYF
-	TRBV13	TRBJ2-1	TRBD2	TGTGCCAGCAGCCCGACTAGCGGGAGGGAGTTCTTC	CASSPTSGREFF
-	TRBV7-2	TRBJ2-3	TRBD2	TGTGCCAGCAGCTTAGCGCTACTAGCGGGAGATACGCAGTATTTT	CASSLALLAGDTQYF
-	TRBV28	TRBJ1-2	-	TGTGCCAGCAGTTTGAGGACAGACTATGGCTACACCTTC	CASSLRTDYGYTF
-	TRBV4-3	TRBJ2-5	TRBD2	TGCGCCAGCAGCCAAGACGGGACTAGGGGCCAAGAGACCCAGTACTTC	CASSQDGTRGQETQYF
few	TRBV11-1	TRBJ2-5	-	TGTGCCAGCACTTCGGGACCCCGGGAGACCCAGTACTTC	CASTSGPRETQYF
-	TRBV6-5	TRBJ1-1	-	TGTGCCAGCAGTTACCAGGGACTGAACACTGAAGCTTTCTTT	CASSYQGLNTEAFF
-	TRBV15	TRBJ1-1	TRBD1	TGTGCCACCAGCAGAGATCATATGGGACAGGGGTTTGCTTTCTTT	CATSRDHMGQGFAFF
few	TRBV11-2	TRBJ2-1	-	TGTGCCAGCAGCTCAAGACTTACCTCCTACAATGAGCAGTTCTTC	CASSSRLTSYNEQFF
many	TRBV29-1	TRBJ2-3	-	TGCAGCGTTGAGAGCCAGGGGAGGATGGATACGCAGTATTTT	CSVESQGRMDTQYF
few	TRBV7-8	TRBJ2-3	-	TGTGCCAGCAGCTTAGGGGTAGATACGCAGTATTTT	CASSLGVDTQYF
-	TRBV29-1	TRBJ1-1	-	TGCAGCGTTGCCCACCCGACACTTCTGAACACTGAAGCTTTCTTT	CSVAHPTLLNTEAFF
-	TRBV27	TRBJ2-3	-	TGTGCCAGCAGTTTACTCCCCCATGGGGGGCGCGGAGATACGCAGTATTTT	CASSLLPHGGRGDTQYF
-	TRBV10-3	TRBJ2-7	-	TGTGCCATCGCGCGGGACGGGACCTACGAGCAGTACTTC	CAIARDGTYEQYF
-	TRBV4-3	TRBJ2-6	-	TGCGCCAGCAGCCAAGTGGTATCGACGCGCTCTGGGGCCAACGTCCTGACTTTC	CASSQVVSTRSGANVLTF
-	TRBV7-9	TRBJ2-3	-	TGTGCCAGCAGCCGAGAGTCACCTGGCACAGATACGCAGTATTTT	CASSRESPGTDTQYF
-	TRBV6-2/TRBV6-3	TRBJ2-1	TRBD2	TGTGCCAGCAGGGGACTAGCGGGTAATGAGCAGTTCTTC	CASRGLAGNEQFF
once	TRBV4-3	TRBJ2-2	-	TGCGCCAGCAGCCCAGACAGACCGGACTTTTCCGGGGAGCTGTTTTTT	CASSPDRPDFSGELFF
-	TRBV6-5	TRBJ1-5	TRBD1	TGTGCCAGCAGGCTGCGGAAGACAGGGAGCAATCAGCCCCAGCATTTT	CASRLRKTGSNQPQHF